Each of the 2 T cell receptor beta chains below was sequenced from the same sample in a study of T-cell memory formation after mild COVID-19 (TCRdb year 2021). Library creation used 5' RACE. Sequencing relied on an Illumina NovaSeq 6000. The public reads were reanalyzed by TCRdb: fastp trimming at Q25, MiXCR alignment, in-frame beta chains only. One record per CDR3 amino acid sequence lists the most common genes and DNA. The sample yields 85,000 to 130,000 distinct CDR3 sequences; roughly 11% were counted once. About two fifths of the sample lies in the top ten. Sequenced material: PBMCs or a T cell subset sorted from them (not recorded which). Source of these receptors: a man between 18 and 29 years old who had mild COVID-19 (a few samples of this study predate the infection). The sample titles of this study are shuffled in the database, so cell type and time point are left out; the donor was told from shared clones.

The V call is TRBV12-3 or TRBV12-4, the J call TRBJ2-1, with TRBD1 as a possible D gene (5 bases). This CDR3 is built from 12 residues. Trimming removed 6 bases from V and 8 bases from J, with 11 bases in between. This CDR3 reads CASRSQGDEQFF. The CDR3 DNA follows: TGTGCCAGCAGATCCCAGGGCGATGAGCAGTTCTTC.

This rearrangement joins TRBV7-9 to TRBJ2-1, with D maybe TRBD2 (6 bases). Germline assignment: CDR1 SEHNR and CDR2 FQNEAQ (reference sequence). The CDR3 covers 16 residues. The V gene lost 5 bases and the J gene lost 9 bases, with 23 bases spanning the gap. The CDR3 reads CASSPPTRPRGFEQFF. The CDR3, as DNA: TGTGCCAGCAGCCCTCCGACTAGACCCCGCGGATTTGAGCAGTTCTTC.